This section outlines one T cell receptor beta chain sequence together with its context. The data derive from a study of early T cells in non-severe SARS-CoV-2 infection. The CDR3 totals 15 residues. The germline CDR1 and CDR2 sequences are DFQATT and SNEGSKA (reference sequence). The trim removed 5 bases at V and 7 bases at J, leaving 14 bases unmatched. Each single cDNA molecule received a unique molecular identifier. TCRdb redid the calling of the 5' RACE reads with MiXCR, one entry per CDR3 protein. Altogether 75,000 to 100,000 distinct CDR3 sequences are present, approximately 15% being singletons, with the ten largest covering just under 0.6%.

The sample taken for sequencing was whole blood. The TCR originated in an adult who was a healthcare worker with PCR-confirmed SARS-CoV-2 infection or an uninfected control (not recorded which). This rearrangement joins TRBV20-1 to TRBJ2-1; 7 nucleotides agree with TRBD2. CDR3 DNA sequence: TGCAGTGCTCCGGGACTACAGGAAAGGTTGAATGAGCAGTTCTTC. Its protein is CSAPGLQERLNEQFF.